This entry describes one T cell receptor beta chain. What it binds is unknown. The data derive from a study of OX40 agonist ivuxolimab in advanced cancers. On the study more broadly: Treatment of patients was with ivuxolimab, an agonistic anti-OX40 (CD134) antibody. Hepatocellular carcinoma, melanoma, renal cell or head and neck cancer was diagnosed in the dose-escalation patients. Study results and caveats: Among T cells, CD8+ cells averaged more expanded clones than CD4+ cells.

Profiled with immunoSEQ multiplex PCR; TCRdb holds only in-frame clones, not every one. The sample includes 11,000 to 15,000 clones, 65% to 80% of them seen just once. Germline V gives CDR1 SGHVS, CDR2 FNYEAQ. Trimming cost V 4 bases and J 2 bases; bases outside gene matches: 7. The CDR3 sequence is 15 residues long. The V and J genes are TRBV7-6 and TRBJ2-7, with TRBD1 matching 8 bases. This receptor was taken from an adult with an advanced solid tumor such as melanoma, head and neck, liver or kidney cancer. The material sequenced was CD4+ or CD8+ T cells sorted from blood, taken in a trial of the OX40 agonist ivuxolimab. Here the CDR3 reads CASSSFGTGAYEQYF. CDR3 nucleotides: TGTGCCAGCAGCTCTTTCGGGACAGGAGCCTACGAGCAGTACTTC. The whole variable domain, filled in from reference TRBV7-6 and TRBJ2-7, reads GAGVSQSPRYKVTKRGQDVALRCDPISGHVSLYWYRQALGQGPEFLTYFNYEAQQDKSGLPNDRFSAERPEGSISTLTIQRTEQRDSAMYRCASSSFGTGAYEQYFGPGTRLTVT.